Presented here are 9 T cell receptor beta chains from one specimen sequenced in a study of blood T cell repertoires in COVID-19. The method was immunoSEQ multiplex PCR; TCRdb's version includes in-frame clones alone and lacks a portion of them. The sample has roughly 120,000 clones; 90% are singletons. Sequencing was done on a sample of peripheral blood. The receptors here all came from a human donor with active COVID-19. The donor label of this sample is uncertain.

The sample holds one count of this clone. This chain joins TRBV9 and TRBJ2-2; TRBD1 aligns across 8 bases. Germline V CDR1 and CDR2: SGDLS, YYNGEE. The CDR3 has 14 residues. With 4 bases clipped from V and 6 bases from J, the junction kept 5 bases outside the gene matches. The CDR3 loop is CASSLEQGAGELFF. Here the CDR3 DNA reads TGTGCCAGCAGCCTTGAACAGGGGGCCGGGGAGCTGTTTTTT.

V is TRBV11-2 and J is TRBJ2-7, with D maybe TRBD2 (6 bases). The germline V gene encodes CDR1 SGHAT and CDR2 FQNNGV. The CDR3 extends over 14 amino acids. Trimming took off 0 bases at V and 5 bases at J, with 11 bases between the two ends. The DNA of the CDR3 is TGTGCCAGCAGCTTAGAAGGGGACTGGAACGAGCAGTACTTC. Translation gives CASSLEGDWNEQYF.

The V gene is TRBV28, the J gene TRBJ2-7, with D perhaps TRBD1 (6 bases). In germline, CDR1 is MDHEN, CDR2 SYDVKM. The length of the CDR3 is 12 residues. V lost 9 bases to trimming and J lost 0 bases, with 9 bases between them. The CDR3 spells CASTDSSYEQYF. CDR3 DNA sequence: TGTGCCAGTACGGACAGCTCCTACGAGCAGTACTTC.

The chain links TRBV2 to TRBJ2-7, with 10 bases that match TRBD1. CDR1 SNHLY and CDR2 FYNNEI come from the germline V gene. The CDR3 has 14 amino acids. Germline trimming cut 5 bases from V and 0 bases from J; bases unmatched to any gene: 1. For the CDR3, the DNA is TGTGCCAGCAGTAGGGACAGGGGCTCCTACGAGCAGTACTTC. Its translation: CASSRDRGSYEQYF.

This clone was observed once. V is TRBV6-5 and J is TRBJ1-1, with 7 bases lining up with TRBD1. This CDR3 is built from 12 residues. Trimming took 8 bases from V and 5 from J; bases not matched to a gene: 5. Looked up from germline, CDR1 is MNHEY and CDR2 is SVGAGI. The CDR3 reads CASEQGETEAFF. The CDR3 coding sequence is TGTGCCAGCGAGCAGGGGGAAACTGAAGCTTTCTTT.

The chain employs TRBV11-3 and TRBJ2-5, with 10 bases matching TRBD1. The germline CDR1 and CDR2 sequences are SGHNT and YENEEA. V lost 5 bases to trimming and J lost 2 bases; unmatched junction nucleotides: 5. There are 15 residues in the CDR3. The CDR3: CASSRGQGIQETQYF. The CDR3 coding sequence is TGTGCCAGCAGCCGGGGACAGGGGATTCAAGAGACCCAGTACTTC.

The chain recombines TRBV3-1 (or the pseudogene TRBV3-2) with TRBJ2-7; weak D call: TRBD1 (6 bases). The CDR3 spans 16 residues. Germline CDR1 LGHDT, CDR2 YNNKEL (reference sequence). The V and J ends lost 5 bases and 3 bases respectively, with 20 bases between them. The CDR3 sequence is CASSSQGKRRNYEQYF. CDR3 nucleotide sequence: TGTGCCAGCAGCTCCCAGGGGAAGAGGAGGAACTACGAGCAGTACTTC.

The chain employs TRBV28 and TRBJ1-1; no definite D call. The germline V gene encodes CDR1 MDHEN and CDR2 SYDVKM. This CDR3 has 15 residues. The ends were cut back, 2 bases at V and 0 bases at J, with 10 bases in the middle. CDR3: CASSLPLSLNTEAFF. The CDR3 nucleotides are TGTGCCAGCAGTTTACCCCTTTCTCTGAACACTGAAGCTTTCTTT.

This clone was counted once. The V gene is TRBV19, the J gene TRBJ2-3; 10 positions match TRBD2. Germline V gene data show CDR1 as LNHDA and CDR2 as SQIVND (reference sequence). V was pared by 7 bases and J by 4 bases, with 5 bases of the junction left unmatched. The CDR3 consists of 14 residues. The CDR3 DNA reads as TGTGCCAGTAAAGCTAGCGGGGGTGCAGATACGCAGTATTTT. It encodes CASKASGGADTQYF.